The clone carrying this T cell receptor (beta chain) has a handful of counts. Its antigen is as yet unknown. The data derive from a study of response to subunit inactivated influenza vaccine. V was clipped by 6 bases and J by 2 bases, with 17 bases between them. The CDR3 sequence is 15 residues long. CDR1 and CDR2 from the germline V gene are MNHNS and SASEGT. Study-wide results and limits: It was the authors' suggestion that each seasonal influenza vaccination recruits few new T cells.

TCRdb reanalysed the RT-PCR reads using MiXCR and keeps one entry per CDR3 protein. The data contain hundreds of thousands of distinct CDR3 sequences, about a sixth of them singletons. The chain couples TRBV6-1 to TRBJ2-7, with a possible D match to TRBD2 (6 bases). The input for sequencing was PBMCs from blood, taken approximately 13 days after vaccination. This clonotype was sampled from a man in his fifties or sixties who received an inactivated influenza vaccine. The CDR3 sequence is CASSPAGGETYEQYF. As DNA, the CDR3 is TGTGCCAGCAGCCCTGCCGGCGGGGAGACCTACGAGCAGTACTTC.